The rows below give T cell receptor beta chains drawn from one sample of a study of shared clonotypes between healthy human individuals. Assay: immunoSEQ multiplex PCR; the TCRdb copy retains only in-frame clones and omits some. Of roughly 1,000,000 clones in the sample, 78% were seen once. What was sequenced was memory CD4+ T cells from PBMCs. The source is a man aged 18 to 30 in good health. Some clones in this sample may be carry-over from other donors' samples. The CDR3 runs from the conserved cysteine through the conserved F or W. A D gene is named only where the DNA matches it firmly. Clone size appears in some rows only: once, few, many, or a class for an expanded clone.

V gene: TRBV6-6; J gene: TRBJ1-5; clone size: -; D gene: -; CDR3 protein: CASSYSRGQPQHF; CDR3 DNA: TGTGCCAGCAGTTACTCAAGGGGGCAGCCCCAGCATTTT
V gene: TRBV11-3; J gene: TRBJ2-1; clone size: -; D gene: TRBD2; CDR3 protein: CASSLTAGRYNEQFF; CDR3 DNA: TGTGCCAGCAGCTTGACAGCGGGACGGTACAATGAGCAGTTCTTC
V gene: TRBV7-9; J gene: TRBJ2-7; clone size: -; D gene: -; CDR3 protein: CASSLDAWSYEQYF; CDR3 DNA: TGTGCCAGCAGCTTAGACGCTTGGTCCTACGAGCAGTACTTC
V gene: TRBV28; J gene: TRBJ2-7; clone size: -; D gene: -; CDR3 protein: CASRLGGDSYEQYF; CDR3 DNA: TGTGCCAGCAGACTGGGTGGGGACTCCTACGAGCAGTACTTC
V gene: TRBV6-5; J gene: TRBJ2-1; clone size: -; D gene: TRBD2; CDR3 protein: CASSPSGGYYNEQFF; CDR3 DNA: TGTGCCAGCAGTCCCTCGGGGGGTTACTACAATGAGCAGTTCTTC
V gene: TRBV11-2; J gene: TRBJ1-1; clone size: -; D gene: TRBD1; CDR3 protein: CASSPSGQGNTEAFF; CDR3 DNA: TGTGCCAGCAGCCCCTCGGGACAGGGCAACACTGAAGCTTTCTTT
V gene: TRBV5-8; J gene: TRBJ1-1; clone size: -; D gene: -; CDR3 protein: CASSFVHTEAFF; CDR3 DNA: TGTGCCAGCAGCTTTGTCCACACTGAAGCTTTCTTT
V gene: TRBV5-6; J gene: TRBJ2-1; clone size: -; D gene: -; CDR3 protein: CASSRRTNEQFF; CDR3 DNA: TGTGCCAGCAGCCGTAGGACTAACGAGCAGTTCTTC
V gene: TRBV29-1; J gene: TRBJ1-4; clone size: -; D gene: -; CDR3 protein: CSVAEEANEKLFF; CDR3 DNA: TGCAGCGTTGCGGAAGAGGCTAATGAAAAACTGTTTTTT
V gene: TRBV11-2; J gene: TRBJ2-7; clone size: -; D gene: -; CDR3 protein: CASSLDPGTGYEQYF; CDR3 DNA: TGTGCCAGCAGCTTAGATCCCGGGACTGGCTACGAGCAGTACTTC
V gene: TRBV5-1; J gene: TRBJ1-5; clone size: -; D gene: TRBD1; CDR3 protein: CASSTGTGDPQPQHF; CDR3 DNA: TGCGCCAGCAGCACTGGGACAGGGGATCCTCAGCCCCAGCATTTT
V gene: TRBV5-4; J gene: TRBJ1-1; clone size: -; D gene: -; CDR3 protein: CASSLFALNTEAFF; CDR3 DNA: TGTGCCAGCAGCCTGTTCGCTCTGAACACTGAAGCTTTCTTT
V gene: TRBV7-9; J gene: TRBJ1-4; clone size: -; D gene: -; CDR3 protein: CASSYASGTNEKLFF; CDR3 DNA: TGTGCCAGCAGCTACGCCTCCGGAACTAATGAAAAACTGTTTTTT
V gene: TRBV5-1; J gene: TRBJ2-4; clone size: -; D gene: -; CDR3 protein: CASSLAGGTAKNIQYF; CDR3 DNA: TGCGCCAGCAGCTTGGCCGGCGGGACAGCCAAAAACATTCAGTACTTC
V gene: TRBV7-2; J gene: TRBJ2-7; clone size: -; D gene: -; CDR3 protein: CASSFLTQTYEQYF; CDR3 DNA: TGTGCCAGCAGCTTCTTGACACAAACCTACGAGCAGTACTTC
V gene: TRBV27; J gene: TRBJ1-1; clone size: -; D gene: TRBD1; CDR3 protein: CASSFTIRGRGGFTEAFF; CDR3 DNA: TGTGCCAGCAGTTTTACGATCAGGGGGCGCGGTGGATTCACTGAAGCTTTCTTT
V gene: TRBV4-2; J gene: TRBJ1-3; clone size: once; D gene: -; CDR3 protein: CASSQEDSDSGNTIYF; CDR3 DNA: TGTGCCAGCAGCCAAGAGGACAGCGACTCTGGAAACACCATATATTTT
V gene: TRBV15; J gene: TRBJ2-1; clone size: -; D gene: -; CDR3 protein: CATSKAFYNEQFF; CDR3 DNA: TGTGCCACCAGCAAAGCATTTTACAATGAGCAGTTCTTC
V gene: TRBV15; J gene: TRBJ2-7; clone size: -; D gene: -; CDR3 protein: CATSRRPLDAIYYEQYF; CDR3 DNA: TGTGCCACCAGCAGAAGACCCCTCGACGCCATATACTACGAGCAGTACTTC
V gene: TRBV7-6; J gene: TRBJ2-5; clone size: -; D gene: -; CDR3 protein: CASSQTLTQETQYF; CDR3 DNA: TGTGCCAGCAGTCAGACGTTAACTCAAGAGACCCAGTACTTC
V gene: TRBV7-8; J gene: TRBJ1-5; clone size: once; D gene: -; CDR3 protein: CASSAARVNSNQPQHF; CDR3 DNA: TGTGCCAGCAGCGCGGCCAGAGTAAATAGCAATCAGCCCCAGCATTTT
V gene: TRBV5-1; J gene: TRBJ1-1; clone size: few; D gene: TRBD1; CDR3 protein: CASSPRGQENTEAFF; CDR3 DNA: TGCGCCAGCAGCCCCCGGGGACAGGAGAACACTGAAGCTTTCTTT
V gene: TRBV5-1; J gene: TRBJ2-1; clone size: -; D gene: -; CDR3 protein: CASSWGVTGEQFF; CDR3 DNA: TGCGCCAGCAGCTGGGGTGTGACGGGTGAGCAGTTCTTC
V gene: TRBV10-3; J gene: TRBJ1-1; clone size: -; D gene: -; CDR3 protein: CAIKGDAAEAFF; CDR3 DNA: TGTGCCATCAAGGGGGACGCGGCTGAAGCTTTCTTT
V gene: TRBV30; J gene: TRBJ2-7; clone size: few; D gene: -; CDR3 protein: CAWSHKASREQYF; CDR3 DNA: TGTGCCTGGAGTCACAAAGCGAGTCGCGAGCAGTACTTC